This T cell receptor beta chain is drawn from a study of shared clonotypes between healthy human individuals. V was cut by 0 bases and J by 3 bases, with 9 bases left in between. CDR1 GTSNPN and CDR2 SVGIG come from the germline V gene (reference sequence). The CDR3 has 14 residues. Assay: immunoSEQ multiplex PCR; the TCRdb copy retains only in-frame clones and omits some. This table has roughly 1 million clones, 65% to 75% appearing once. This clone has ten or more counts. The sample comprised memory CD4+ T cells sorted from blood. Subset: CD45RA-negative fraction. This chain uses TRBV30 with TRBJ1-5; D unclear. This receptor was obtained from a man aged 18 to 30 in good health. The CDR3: CAWSVPGSNQPQHF. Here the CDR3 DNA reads TGTGCCTGGAGTGTACCCGGCTCCAATCAGCCCCAGCATTTT.